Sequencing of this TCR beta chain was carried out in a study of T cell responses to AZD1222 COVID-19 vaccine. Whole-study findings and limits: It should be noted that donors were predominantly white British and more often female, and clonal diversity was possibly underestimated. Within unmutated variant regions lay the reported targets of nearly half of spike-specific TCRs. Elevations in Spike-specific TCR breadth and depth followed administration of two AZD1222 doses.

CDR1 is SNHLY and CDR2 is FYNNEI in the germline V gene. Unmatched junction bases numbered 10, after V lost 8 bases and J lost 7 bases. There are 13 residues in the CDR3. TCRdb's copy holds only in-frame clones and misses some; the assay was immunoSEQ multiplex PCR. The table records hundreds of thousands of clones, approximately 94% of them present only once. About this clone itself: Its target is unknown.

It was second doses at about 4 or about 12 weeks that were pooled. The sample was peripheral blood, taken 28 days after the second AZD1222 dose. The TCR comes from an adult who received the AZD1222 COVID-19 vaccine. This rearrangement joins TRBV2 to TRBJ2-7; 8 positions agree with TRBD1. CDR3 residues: CASGVTGGSEQYF. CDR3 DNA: TGTGCCAGCGGCGTAACAGGGGGGAGTGAGCAGTACTTC.